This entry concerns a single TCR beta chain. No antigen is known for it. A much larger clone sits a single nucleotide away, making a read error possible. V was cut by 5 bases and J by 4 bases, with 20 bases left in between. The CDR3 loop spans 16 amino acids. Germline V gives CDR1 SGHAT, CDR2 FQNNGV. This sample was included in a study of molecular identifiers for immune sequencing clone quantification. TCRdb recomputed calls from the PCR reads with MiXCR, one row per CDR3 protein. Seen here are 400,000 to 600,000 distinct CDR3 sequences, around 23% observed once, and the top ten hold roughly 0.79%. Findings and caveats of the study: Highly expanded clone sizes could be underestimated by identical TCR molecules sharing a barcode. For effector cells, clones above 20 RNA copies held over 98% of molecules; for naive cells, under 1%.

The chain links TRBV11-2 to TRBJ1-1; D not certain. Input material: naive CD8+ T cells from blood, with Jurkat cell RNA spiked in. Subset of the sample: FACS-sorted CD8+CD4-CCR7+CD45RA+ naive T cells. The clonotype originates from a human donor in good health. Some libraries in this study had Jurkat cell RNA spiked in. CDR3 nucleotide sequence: TGTGCCAGCAGCCCAGCCGGGGATTGGCTCGGCACTGAAGCTTTCTTT. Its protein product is CASSPAGDWLGTEAFF.